This T cell receptor (beta chain) was captured by sequencing in a study of identical twins. Whole-study results and caveats: Conclusions leaned on cross-sectional statistical analysis and did not track the same donors over time. When twins shared out-of-frame alpha sequences, those sequences had excess low generation probability.

In every case, the donor was a healthy Caucasian. Via MiXCR, TCRdb re-called the 5' RACE reads, giving one row per CDR3 protein. This table holds some 230,000 distinct CDR3 sequences, over 5% found once. In regard to this clonotype: Its antigen remains unidentified.

CDR1 SGHNT and CDR2 YENEEA come from the germline V gene. V lost 3 bases and J 6 bases, leaving 14 bases between the germline ends. The CDR3 has 14 residues. These same data were also listed under a study on T cells expressing NK-cell markers. That study adds: Among eight sequenced donors, seven carried HCMV seropositivity while one was seronegative.

This TCR was recovered from a woman in her late teens or twenties in good health. The chain uses TRBV11-3 and TRBJ1-1; D not certain. The material sequenced was CD8+ T cells sorted from blood. CDR3 nucleotide sequence: TGTGCCAGCAGCTTGGGGAGGGCCCTACCTGAAGCTTTCTTT. It is translated as CASSLGRALPEAFF. Full variable domain (outside the CDR3, taken from reference TRBV11-3 and TRBJ1-1): EAGVVQSPRYKIIEKKQPVAFWCNPISGHNTLYWYLQNLGQGPELLIRYENEEAVDDSQLPKDRFSAERLKGVDSTLKIQPAELGDSAVYLCASSLGRALPEAFFGQGTRLTVV.